These 26 T cell receptor beta chains came from one sample sequenced in a study of cytomegalovirus exposure and HLA in healthy donors. The primer mix had 60 Vbeta and 13 Jbeta primers. Produced via immunoSEQ multiplex PCR; TCRdb's table is partial and in-frame only. The data contain 63,000 or so clones, 70% to 75% of them singletons. Sequenced sample: PBMCs. The receptors originated from a woman aged 25 to 39 in good health and CMV-seropositive.

This chain joins TRBV28 and TRBJ2-3; D is perhaps TRBD2 (6 bases). The V end lost 7 bases, the J end lost 0 bases, and 17 bases lay between the germline ends. From germline, CDR1 is MDHEN and CDR2 SYDVKM. This CDR3 comprises 16 residues. CDR3 in amino acids: CASNQDRELSTDTQYF. Written as DNA, the CDR3 is TGTGCCAGCAACCAAGACCGGGAGTTAAGCACAGATACGCAGTATTTT.

The chain couples TRBV30 to TRBJ2-7; 9 bases are a match to TRBD1. The CDR3 runs to 13 residues. Germline V gene lookup returns CDR1 GTSNPN and CDR2 SVGIG (reference sequence). Germline trimming cut 2 bases from V and 6 bases from J; bases unmatched to any gene: 5. The CDR3 sequence is CAWSLGTGPEQYF. CDR3 coding DNA: TGTGCCTGGAGTCTTGGGACAGGGCCCGAGCAGTACTTC. Drawing the rest from reference TRBV30 and TRBJ2-7, the complete variable domain is SQTIHQWPATLVQPVGSPLSLECTVEGTSNPNLYWYRQAAGRGLQLLFYSVGIGQISSEVPQNLSASRPQDRQFILSSKKLLLSDSGFYLCAWSLGTGPEQYFGPGTRLTVT.

A few counts support this clone. V gene TRBV2 combines with J gene TRBJ2-2, with TRBD2 matching over 11 bases. Germline V lookup: CDR1 SNHLY, CDR2 FYNNEI. This CDR3 contains 14 residues. Unmatched junction bases numbered 2, after V lost 6 bases and J lost 5 bases. The CDR3 DNA follows: TGTGCCAGCAGACGGACTAGCGGGACCGGGGAGCTGTTTTTT. Translating it yields CASRRTSGTGELFF.

This chain joins TRBV5-1 and TRBJ2-3; D gene uncertain. This CDR3 has 14 amino acids. V was pared by 3 bases and J by 2 bases, with 10 bases between. Germline CDR1 and CDR2: SGHRS and YFSETQ. The CDR3 DNA follows: TGCGCCAGCAGCTACAGTGGTGTCACAGATACGCAGTATTTT. This encodes CASSYSGVTDTQYF.

V is TRBV5-1 and J is TRBJ2-3, with 10 bases lining up with TRBD2. V shed 0 bases and J 6 bases; nucleotides not matched to a gene: 10. Germline V lookup: CDR1 SGHRS, CDR2 YFSETQ. The CDR3 has 17 residues. CDR3 amino acids: CASSLEGRLAGDDTQYF. The CDR3, as DNA: TGCGCCAGCAGCTTGGAGGGGCGGCTAGCGGGAGACGATACGCAGTATTTT.

The CDR3 DNA follows: TGTGCCAGCAGCTTAGCGACAGGTGGACGATTCTTT. This sequence encodes CASSLATGGRFF. The V and J genes are TRBV7-2 and TRBJ1-1; tentative D call: TRBD1 (6 bases). CDR3 length: 12 residues. Germline CDR1 SGHTA, CDR2 FQGNSA. The germline V and J ends were trimmed by 0 bases and 14 bases, with 13 bases remaining between them.

The chain couples TRBV27 to TRBJ1-5; no reliable D call. CDR3 length equals 13 residues. Germline loops: CDR1 MNHEY, CDR2 SMNVEV (reference sequence). Trimming took 3 bases from V and 4 from J, leaving 7 bases between them. The CDR3 sequence: CASSLGVNQPQHF. In DNA, the CDR3 is TGTGCCAGCAGTTTGGGAGTTAATCAGCCCCAGCATTTT.

The J gene is TRBJ1-4, the V gene TRBV28; D is unresolved. The CDR3 contains 14 residues. The V end lost 2 bases, the J end lost 7 bases, and 11 bases lay between the germline ends. In germline, CDR1 is MDHEN, CDR2 SYDVKM. CDR3 sequence reads: CASSLGGIGEKLFF. The CDR3 DNA sequence: TGTGCCAGCAGTTTAGGAGGGATCGGTGAAAAACTGTTTTTT.

The genes are TRBV14 and TRBJ2-3, with D possibly matching TRBD2 (5 bases). The V and J ends lost 0 bases and 4 bases respectively, with 8 bases between them. Looked up from germline, CDR1 is SGHDN and CDR2 is FVKESK. The CDR3 runs 14 residues. CDR3 sequence (DNA): TGTGCCAGCAGCCAAGACCATAGCGCAGATACGCAGTATTTT. Its translation is CASSQDHSADTQYF. The variable domain in full, completed from reference TRBV14 and TRBJ2-3, reads EAGVTQFPSHSVIEKGQTVTLRCDPISGHDNLYWYRRVMGKEIKFLLHFVKESKQDESGMPNNRFLAERTGGTYSTLKVQPAELEDSGVYFCASSQDHSADTQYFGPGTRLTVL.

The rearrangement links TRBV13 to TRBJ2-1, with 7 bases matching TRBD1. Trimming took 5 bases from V and 7 from J; bases not matched to a gene: 8. The CDR3 consists of 14 residues. The V gene's germline CDR1 is PRHDT and CDR2 FYEKMQ (reference sequence). CDR3: CASSRDRVKNEQFF. The CDR3 region has the DNA TGTGCCAGCAGCCGCGACAGGGTAAAGAATGAGCAGTTCTTC.

This chain uses TRBV18 with TRBJ1-3; 8 nucleotides match TRBD1. V was pared by 4 bases and J by 0 bases, with 2 bases of the junction left unmatched. The CDR3 runs 15 residues. The germline V gene has CDR1 KGHSH and CDR2 LQKENI. In DNA, the CDR3 is TGTGCCAGCTCACTTGACAGGGGCTCTGGAAACACCATATATTTT. Residues: CASSLDRGSGNTIYF.

Here the CDR3 reads CASSHPGRLGPQHF. CDR3 nucleotide sequence: TGTGCCAGTAGTCACCCGGGGAGATTGGGGCCCCAGCATTTT. The V gene is TRBV19, the J gene TRBJ1-5; no reliable D call. CDR3 length: 14 amino acids. Germline CDR1 reads LNHDA; CDR2 reads SQIVND (reference sequence). Between the trimmed V and J ends, which lost 5 bases and 9 bases, there was a span of 17 bases.

The chain joins TRBV30 to TRBJ1-1; the D is unclear. CDR3 length equals 15 residues. Germline loops: CDR1 GTSNPN, CDR2 SVGIG (reference sequence). The germline V and J ends were trimmed by 1 base and 0 bases, with 12 bases remaining between them. CDR3 in amino acids: CAWSGPLTMNTEAFF. CDR3 sequence (DNA): TGTGCCTGGAGTGGGCCCTTAACCATGAACACTGAAGCTTTCTTT.

The table lists this clone with a count of one. The chain couples TRBV28 to TRBJ1-5; D is unclear. The CDR3 is 13 residues long. V was trimmed by 6 bases and J by 2 bases, leaving 8 bases between them. Germline V CDR1 and CDR2: MDHEN, SYDVKM. The CDR3 coding sequence is TGTGCCAGCAGAGGCCGGGGCAATCAGCCCCAGCATTTT. Encoded protein: CASRGRGNQPQHF.

The chain is built from TRBV28 and TRBJ2-7; possibly TRBD1 for D (9 bases). CDR3 length: 15 amino acids. Germline V gene lookup returns CDR1 MDHEN and CDR2 SYDVKM. The germline V and J ends were trimmed by 5 bases and 3 bases, with 17 bases remaining between them. CDR3 coding DNA: TGTGCCAGCAGTGCGGGGGGACAGGGAGACTACGAGCAGTACTTC. It yields the protein CASSAGGQGDYEQYF. Full variable domain (missing parts from reference TRBV28 and TRBJ2-7): DVKVTQSSRYLVKRTGEKVFLECVQDMDHENMFWYRQDPGLGLRLIYFSYDVKMKEKGDIPEGYSVSREKKERFSLILESASTNQTSMYLCASSAGGQGDYEQYFGPGTRLTVT.

V is TRBV6-5 and J is TRBJ2-1; tentative D call: TRBD2 (7 bases). Germline V gene lookup returns CDR1 MNHEY and CDR2 SVGAGI. This CDR3 is 14 amino acids long. With 5 bases removed from V and 10 bases from J, the gap between germline ends came to 18 bases. The chain's CDR3 is CASSRTRGAQEQFF. The CDR3 coding sequence is TGTGCCAGCAGTCGCACCCGGGGGGCGCAAGAGCAGTTCTTC.

The count of this clone is one. The chain recombines TRBV30 with TRBJ1-2, with 7 bases fitting TRBD1. Germline trimming cut 4 bases from V and 12 bases from J; bases unmatched to any gene: 8. In germline, CDR1 is GTSNPN, CDR2 SVGIG (reference sequence). The CDR3 runs to 11 residues. CDR3 residues: CAWTNRGPHTF. The DNA for the CDR3 is TGTGCCTGGACCAACAGGGGTCCCCACACCTTC.

J is TRBJ1-1 and V is TRBV10-3, with TRBD1 as a possible D gene (5 bases). This CDR3 comprises 13 residues. CDR1 is ENHRY and CDR2 is SYGVKD in the germline V gene. Trimming took off 6 bases at V and 3 bases at J, with 11 bases between the two ends. This CDR3 reads CAISAGGDTEAFF. The CDR3 coding sequence is TGTGCCATCAGCGCTGGGGGGGACACTGAAGCTTTCTTT.

This clone was seen more than once but under ten times. The chain is built from TRBV4-2 and TRBJ2-7, with 7 bases matching TRBD2. Germline V gene data show CDR1 as LGHNA and CDR2 as YNFKEQ. CDR3 length: 13 amino acids. V lost 1 base and J lost 7; bases outside the gene matches: 4. Here the CDR3 reads CASSQVREGEQYF. CDR3 coding DNA: TGTGCCAGCAGCCAAGTGAGGGAGGGTGAGCAGTACTTC.

This clone was observed a handful of times. The V call is TRBV5-6, the J call TRBJ2-7; 10 bases fit TRBD2. Germline V gives CDR1 SGHDT, CDR2 YYEEEE. This CDR3 comprises 15 residues. V gave up 0 bases and J gave up 4 bases; unmatched junction bases: 4. Here the CDR3 reads CASSLGLAGVYEQYF. In DNA, the CDR3 is TGTGCCAGCAGCTTGGGACTAGCGGGCGTTTACGAGCAGTACTTC.

This chain links TRBV1 with TRBJ2-5; the table's D gene call, TRBD1, was not cross checked with the DNA. TRBV1 is an annotated pseudogene. The CDR3 runs to 17 residues. CDR3: CTSSQDHTTGGGETQYF. In nucleotides, the CDR3 is TGCACCAGCAGCCAAGATCATACGACAGGGGGCGGTGAGACCCAGTACTTC.

V and J are TRBV7-9 and TRBJ1-4, with TRBD1 matching over 10 bases. The CDR3 runs 15 residues. Trimming took 4 bases from V and 6 from J; bases not matched to a gene: 5. CDR1 SEHNR and CDR2 FQNEAQ come from the germline V gene (reference sequence). In DNA, the CDR3 is TGTGCCAGCAGCTCCGACAGGGGGCGATATGAAAAACTGTTTTTT. Protein: CASSSDRGRYEKLFF.

The rearrangement joins TRBV6-6 to TRBJ1-2; no clear D. The germline CDR1 and CDR2 sequences are MNHNY and SVGAGI (reference sequence). Trimming cost V 10 bases and J 7 bases, with 10 bases left between them. The CDR3 totals 10 residues. CDR3 bases: TGTGCCACCTCCGACTTTGGCTACACCTTC. Protein product: CATSDFGYTF.

The chain has TRBV4-3 and TRBJ2-7; 7 bases agree with TRBD1. V shed 0 bases, J shed 2 bases, and the junction held 13 bases outside the gene matches. This CDR3 has 18 amino acids. Germline CDR1 LGHNA, CDR2 YSLEER. The CDR3 is CASSQDLKWDSFTYEQYF. The CDR3 bases are TGCGCCAGCAGCCAAGATCTGAAGTGGGACAGCTTTACCTACGAGCAGTACTTC.

The chain joins TRBV28 to TRBJ1-5; weak D call: TRBD1 (6 bases). This CDR3 spans 15 amino acids. Germline V CDR1 and CDR2: MDHEN, SYDVKM. V was trimmed by 1 base and J by 5 bases, leaving 12 bases between them. The CDR3 protein is CASSLLGAGDQPQHF. CDR3 coding DNA: TGTGCCAGCAGTTTATTGGGGGCGGGCGATCAGCCCCAGCATTTT.

The chain combines TRBV28 with TRBJ1-2, with D possibly matching TRBD1 (6 bases). Trimming stripped 10 bases from V and 8 bases from J, with 23 bases between. The germline gives CDR1 MDHEN, CDR2 SYDVKM. This CDR3 has 14 amino acids. Written as DNA, the CDR3 is TGTGCCACCAAGACAGGTCCACTTGGTTGGGGCTACACCTTC. This translates into CATKTGPLGWGYTF.